The present TCR beta chain was sequenced within a study of T cell repertoires in cytomegalovirus infection. As for the study in general: Public TCR beta signatures provided an indication of both CMV infection and a matching HLA type.

Findings and limits, study-wide: Public TCR beta family frequency separated CMV-and-HLA carriers, including in an independent cohort. The ex vivo response showed dominance by HLA-C-restricted CMV-specific TCR beta clonotypes.

This clonotype was observed a handful of times. Antigen unknown. One entry per CDR3 protein results from TCRdb running MiXCR on the reads. The table shows 300,000 or so distinct CDR3 sequences, with about 25% occurring only once. Germline V gene sequence: CDR1 ENHRY, CDR2 SYGVKD. Trimming cost V 0 bases and J 2 bases, with 8 bases left between them. The CDR3 spans 14 residues. The gene calls are TRBV10-3 and TRBJ2-7, with a weak D call TRBD2 (6 bases). Material for sequencing was PBMCs. The origin of this receptor is a human donor in good health (CMV status not recorded). Some clones in this sample may be carry-over from other donors' samples. CDR3 sequence (DNA): TGTGCCATCAGTGAGTCGGGACTTCCCTACGAGCAGTACTTC. Translating gives CAISESGLPYEQYF.